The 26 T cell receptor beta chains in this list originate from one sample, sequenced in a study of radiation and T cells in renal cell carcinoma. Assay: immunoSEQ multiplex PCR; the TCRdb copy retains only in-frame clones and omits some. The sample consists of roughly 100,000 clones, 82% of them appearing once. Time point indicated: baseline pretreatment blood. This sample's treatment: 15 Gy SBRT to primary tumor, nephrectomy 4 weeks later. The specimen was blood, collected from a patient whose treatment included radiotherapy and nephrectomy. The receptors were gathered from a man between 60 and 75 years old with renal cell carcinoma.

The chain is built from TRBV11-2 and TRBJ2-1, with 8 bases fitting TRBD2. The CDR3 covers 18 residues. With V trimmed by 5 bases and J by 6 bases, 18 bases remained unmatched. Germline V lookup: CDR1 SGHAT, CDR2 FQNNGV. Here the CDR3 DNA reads TGTGCCAGCAGCCCCACCTCCGGGACTAGTGATACCTTCAATGAGCAGTTCTTC. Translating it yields CASSPTSGTSDTFNEQFF.

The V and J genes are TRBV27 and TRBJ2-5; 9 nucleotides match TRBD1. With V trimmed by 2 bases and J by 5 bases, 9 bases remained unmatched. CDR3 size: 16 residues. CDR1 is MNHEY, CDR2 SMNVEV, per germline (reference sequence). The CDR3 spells CASSLGRDRESETQYF. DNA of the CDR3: TGTGCCAGCAGTTTAGGCCGGGACAGGGAGTCCGAGACCCAGTACTTC.

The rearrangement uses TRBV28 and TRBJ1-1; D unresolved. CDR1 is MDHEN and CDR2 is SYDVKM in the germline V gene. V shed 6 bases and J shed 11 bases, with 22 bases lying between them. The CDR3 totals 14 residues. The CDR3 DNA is TGTGCCAGCAGCCGGCCTGGATCACGAGGTGGGGCTTTCTTT. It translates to CASSRPGSRGGAFF. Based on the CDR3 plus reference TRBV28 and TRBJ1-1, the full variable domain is DVKVTQSSRYLVKRTGEKVFLECVQDMDHENMFWYRQDPGLGLRLIYFSYDVKMKEKGDIPEGYSVSREKKERFSLILESASTNQTSMYLCASSRPGSRGGAFFGQGTRLTVV.

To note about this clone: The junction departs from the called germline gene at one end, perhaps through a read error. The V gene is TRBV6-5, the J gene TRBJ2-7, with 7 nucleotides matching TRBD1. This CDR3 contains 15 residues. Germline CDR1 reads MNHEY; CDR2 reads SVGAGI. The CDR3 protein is CTSSLRDSSFYEQYF. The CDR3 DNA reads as TGTACCAGCAGTCTCCGGGACAGTTCTTTCTACGAGCAGTACTTC.

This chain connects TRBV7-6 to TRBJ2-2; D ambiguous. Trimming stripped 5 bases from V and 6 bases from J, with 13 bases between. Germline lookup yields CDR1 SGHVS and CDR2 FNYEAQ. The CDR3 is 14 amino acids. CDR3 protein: CASSPPPGPGELFF. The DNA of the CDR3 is TGTGCCAGCAGCCCACCCCCGGGTCCCGGGGAGCTGTTTTTT.

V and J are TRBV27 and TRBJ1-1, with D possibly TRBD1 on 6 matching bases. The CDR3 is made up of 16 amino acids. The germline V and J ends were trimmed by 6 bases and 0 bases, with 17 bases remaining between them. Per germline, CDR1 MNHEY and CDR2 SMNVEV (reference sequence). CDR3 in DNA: TGTGCCAGCAGGGGGGGCTCCACATTTATGAACACTGAAGCTTTCTTT. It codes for CASRGGSTFMNTEAFF.

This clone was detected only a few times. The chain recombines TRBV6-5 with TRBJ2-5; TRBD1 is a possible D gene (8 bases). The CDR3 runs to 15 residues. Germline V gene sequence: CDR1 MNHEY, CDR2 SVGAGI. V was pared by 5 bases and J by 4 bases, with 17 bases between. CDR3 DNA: TGTGCCAGCAGTAAAGGACAGGGAGGGGGAGAGACCCAGTACTTC. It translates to CASSKGQGGGETQYF.

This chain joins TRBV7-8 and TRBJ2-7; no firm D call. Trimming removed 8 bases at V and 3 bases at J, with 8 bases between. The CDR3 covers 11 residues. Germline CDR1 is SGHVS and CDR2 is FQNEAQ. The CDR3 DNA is TGTGCCAGCGGCACTTACTACGAGCAGTACTTC. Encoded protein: CASGTYYEQYF.

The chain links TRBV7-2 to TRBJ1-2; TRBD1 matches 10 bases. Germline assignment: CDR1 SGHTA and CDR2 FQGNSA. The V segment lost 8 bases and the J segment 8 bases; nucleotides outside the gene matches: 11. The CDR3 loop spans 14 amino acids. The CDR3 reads CASQTGGGIRGYTF. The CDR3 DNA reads TGTGCCAGCCAGACAGGGGGCGGTATTCGAGGCTACACCTTC.

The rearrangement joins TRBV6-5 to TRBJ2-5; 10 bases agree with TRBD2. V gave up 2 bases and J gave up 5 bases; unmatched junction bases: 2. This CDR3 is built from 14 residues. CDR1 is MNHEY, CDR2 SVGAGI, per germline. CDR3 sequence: CASSYPSGGETQYF. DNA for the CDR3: TGTGCCAGCAGTTACCCTAGCGGGGGTGAGACCCAGTACTTC.

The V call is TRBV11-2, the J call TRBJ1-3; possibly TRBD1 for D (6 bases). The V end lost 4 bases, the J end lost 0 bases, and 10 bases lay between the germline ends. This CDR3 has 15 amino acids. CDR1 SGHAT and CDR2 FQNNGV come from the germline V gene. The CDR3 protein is CASSWGGPSGNTIYF. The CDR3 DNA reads TGTGCCAGCAGCTGGGGGGGGCCCTCTGGAAACACCATATATTTT.

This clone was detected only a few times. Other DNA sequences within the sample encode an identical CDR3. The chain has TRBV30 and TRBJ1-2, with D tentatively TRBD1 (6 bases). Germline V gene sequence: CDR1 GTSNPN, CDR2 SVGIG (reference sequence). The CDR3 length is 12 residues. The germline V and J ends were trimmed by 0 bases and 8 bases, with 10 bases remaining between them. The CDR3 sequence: CAWSVRGGGYTF. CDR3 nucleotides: TGTGCCTGGAGTGTCAGGGGCGGAGGCTACACCTTC.

CDR3 loop: CASSSGTGYSHEQYF. In nucleotides, the CDR3 is TGCGCCAGCAGCTCCGGGACAGGGTACAGCCACGAGCAGTACTTC. The J gene is TRBJ2-5, the V gene TRBV5-1, with 9 nucleotides matching TRBD1. Near its end, the DNA agrees better with TRBJ2-7, so the J call may be wrong. The CDR3 extends over 15 amino acids. Per germline, CDR1 SGHRS and CDR2 YFSETQ.

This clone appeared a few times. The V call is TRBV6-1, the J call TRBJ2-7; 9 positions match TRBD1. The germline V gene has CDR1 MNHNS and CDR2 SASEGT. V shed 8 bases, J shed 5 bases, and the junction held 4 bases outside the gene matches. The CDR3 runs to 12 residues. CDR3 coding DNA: TGTGCCAGCTGGACAGGGGCCCACGAGCAGTACTTC. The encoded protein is CASWTGAHEQYF.

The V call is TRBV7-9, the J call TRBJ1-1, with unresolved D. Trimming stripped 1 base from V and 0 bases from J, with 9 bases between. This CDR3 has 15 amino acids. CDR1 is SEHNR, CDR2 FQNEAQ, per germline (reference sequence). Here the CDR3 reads CASSLDGLLNTEAFF. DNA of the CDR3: TGTGCCAGCAGCTTAGATGGCCTTTTGAACACTGAAGCTTTCTTT.

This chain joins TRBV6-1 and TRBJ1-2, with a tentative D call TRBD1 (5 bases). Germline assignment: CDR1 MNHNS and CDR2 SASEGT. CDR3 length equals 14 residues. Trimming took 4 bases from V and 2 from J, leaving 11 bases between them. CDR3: CASSALQVNYGYTF. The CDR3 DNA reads TGTGCCAGCAGTGCCCTACAGGTGAACTATGGCTACACCTTC.

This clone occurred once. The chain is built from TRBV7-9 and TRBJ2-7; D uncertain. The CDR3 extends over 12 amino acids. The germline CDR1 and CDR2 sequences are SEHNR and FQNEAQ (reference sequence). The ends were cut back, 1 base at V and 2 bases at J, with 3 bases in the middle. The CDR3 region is CASSLVAYEQYF. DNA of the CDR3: TGTGCCAGCAGCTTAGTGGCCTACGAGCAGTACTTC.

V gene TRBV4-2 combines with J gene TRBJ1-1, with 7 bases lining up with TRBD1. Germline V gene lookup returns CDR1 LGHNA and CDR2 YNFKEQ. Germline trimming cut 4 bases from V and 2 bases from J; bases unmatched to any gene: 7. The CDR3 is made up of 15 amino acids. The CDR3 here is CASSLSDRANTEAFF. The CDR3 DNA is TGTGCCAGCAGCCTCAGCGACAGGGCTAACACTGAAGCTTTCTTT.

The CDR3 nucleotides are TGTGCCAGCAGCCAAGCCGACGGACTAGGGGCCTACAATGAGCAGTTCTTC. Its translation is CASSQADGLGAYNEQFF. This chain connects TRBV14 to TRBJ2-1, with 7 bases matching TRBD2. Trimming at V came to 1 base and at J to 2 bases, leaving 8 bases not matched to a gene. Germline CDR1 and CDR2: SGHDN and FVKESK. The CDR3 covers 17 residues.

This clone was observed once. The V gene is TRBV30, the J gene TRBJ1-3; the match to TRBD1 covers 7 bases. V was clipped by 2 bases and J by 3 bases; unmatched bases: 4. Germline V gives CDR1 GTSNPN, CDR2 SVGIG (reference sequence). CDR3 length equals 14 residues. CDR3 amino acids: CAWSPGTVGNTIYF. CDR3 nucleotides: TGTGCCTGGAGTCCAGGGACAGTTGGAAACACCATATATTTT.

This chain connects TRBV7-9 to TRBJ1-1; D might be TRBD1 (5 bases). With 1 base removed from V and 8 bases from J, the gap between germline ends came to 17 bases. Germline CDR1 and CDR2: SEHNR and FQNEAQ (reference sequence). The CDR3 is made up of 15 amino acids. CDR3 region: CASSLDLGRGAEAFF. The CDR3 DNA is TGTGCCAGCAGCTTAGATTTGGGCCGAGGGGCCGAAGCTTTCTTT.

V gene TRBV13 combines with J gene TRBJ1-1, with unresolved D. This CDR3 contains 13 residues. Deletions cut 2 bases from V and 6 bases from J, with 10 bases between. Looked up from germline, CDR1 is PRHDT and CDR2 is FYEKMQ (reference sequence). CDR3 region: CASSLSPGPEAFF. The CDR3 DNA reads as TGTGCCAGCAGCTTAAGCCCAGGTCCTGAAGCTTTCTTT.

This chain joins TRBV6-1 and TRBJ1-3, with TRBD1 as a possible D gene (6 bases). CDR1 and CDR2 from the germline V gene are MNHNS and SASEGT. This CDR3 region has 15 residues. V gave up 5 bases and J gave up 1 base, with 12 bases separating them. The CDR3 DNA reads TGTGCCAGCAGTTTGGGGGCCTTTTCTGGAAACACCATATATTTT. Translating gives CASSLGAFSGNTIYF.

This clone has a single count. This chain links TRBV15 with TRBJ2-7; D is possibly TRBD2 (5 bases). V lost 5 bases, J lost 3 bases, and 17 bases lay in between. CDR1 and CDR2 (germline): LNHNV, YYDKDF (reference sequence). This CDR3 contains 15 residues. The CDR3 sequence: CATSGAVGAGYEQYF. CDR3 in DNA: TGTGCCACCAGCGGAGCTGTGGGAGCCGGCTACGAGCAGTACTTC.

This CDR3 is CASSTPSRTGEYGYTF. DNA of the CDR3: TGTGCCAGTAGCACCCCGTCTCGGACAGGGGAATATGGCTACACCTTC. The chain carries TRBV19 and TRBJ1-2, with 9 bases identical to TRBD1. V shed 6 bases and J 5 bases; nucleotides not matched to a gene: 13. The CDR3 consists of 16 residues. In germline, CDR1 is LNHDA, CDR2 SQIVND (reference sequence).

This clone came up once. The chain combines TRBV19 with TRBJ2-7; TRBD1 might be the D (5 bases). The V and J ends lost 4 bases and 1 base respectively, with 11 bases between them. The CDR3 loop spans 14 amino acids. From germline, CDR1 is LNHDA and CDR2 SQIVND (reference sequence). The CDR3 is CASSNQGRSYEQYF. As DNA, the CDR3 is TGTGCCAGTAGTAATCAGGGTCGGTCCTACGAGCAGTACTTC. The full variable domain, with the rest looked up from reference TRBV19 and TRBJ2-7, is DGGITQSPKYLFRKEGQNVTLSCEQNLNHDAMYWYRQDPGQGLRLIYYSQIVNDFQKGDIAEGYSVSREKKESFPLTVTSAQKNPTAFYLCASSNQGRSYEQYFGPGTRLTVT.